The clone carrying this TCR beta chain is a singleton in its sample. The CDR3 spans 15 residues. The V gene lost 3 bases and the J gene lost 0 bases, with 12 bases spanning the gap. Germline V gene sequence: CDR1 LNHNV, CDR2 YYDKDF (reference sequence). This sample is drawn from a study of blood T cell repertoires in COVID-19. TCRdb keeps only in-frame clones here, not all; method: immunoSEQ multiplex PCR. The repertoire holds 250,000 or so clones, with about 82% as singletons. All enrollees were roughly 18 to 89 years old and from fewer than 30 US areas. Participant-given clinical history determined each cohort assignment. Cohort 3 recovered donors had two negative PCRs, clearance, or symptom resolution.

The sequence came from a woman aged 45-65 years who had recovered from COVID-19. This chain links TRBV15 with TRBJ2-7; TRBD2 might be the D (6 bases). The sample was PBMCs or T cells enriched from blood (not recorded which). In nucleotides, the CDR3 is TGTGCCACCAGCAGCCGCGACGGGAGCTCCTACGAGCAGTACTTC. This codes for CATSSRDGSSYEQYF.